Below are 27 T cell receptor beta chains sequenced from a single sample in a study of blood T cell repertoires in COVID-19. The protocol was immunoSEQ multiplex PCR, while the TCRdb copy is restricted to in-frame clones and leaves out a portion. The sample includes over 250,000 clones, 86% of them seen just once. The sequencing sample was made of PBMCs or T cells enriched from blood (not recorded which). Receptors originate from a woman between 18 and 29 years old who had recovered from COVID-19.

V gene TRBV27 combines with J gene TRBJ2-7; 9 bases match TRBD1. CDR3 length: 14 residues. The trim removed 4 bases at V and 2 bases at J, leaving 3 bases unmatched. Germline CDR1 MNHEY, CDR2 SMNVEV (reference sequence). CDR3 sequence reads: CASSWGQGAYEQYF. CDR3 DNA sequence: TGTGCCAGCAGTTGGGGACAGGGAGCCTACGAGCAGTACTTC.

The chain uses TRBV19 and TRBJ1-5; no definite D call. Germline lookup yields CDR1 LNHDA and CDR2 SQIVND (reference sequence). The CDR3 extends over 15 amino acids. V was clipped by 3 bases and J by 10 bases, with 19 bases between them. In nucleotides, the CDR3 is TGTGCCAGTAGTATGATGTCGGGGAATAAGGATCCCCAGCATTTT. Amino acids: CASSMMSGNKDPQHF.

The V and J genes are TRBV18 and TRBJ1-1, with 7 nucleotides matching TRBD1. Unmatched junction bases numbered 8, after V lost 3 bases and J lost 7 bases. Germline V gene sequence: CDR1 KGHSH, CDR2 LQKENI. This CDR3 comprises 14 residues. The DNA for the CDR3 is TGTGCCAGCTCACCCCTGACAGGGAGCGTTGAAGCTTTCTTT. Translation gives CASSPLTGSVEAFF.

The sample holds one count of this clone. The chain combines TRBV10-3 with TRBJ2-2, with D tentatively TRBD1 (5 bases). V was shortened by 2 bases and J by 6 bases, with 13 bases between the two germline ends. The CDR3 covers 15 residues. Germline lookup yields CDR1 ENHRY and CDR2 SYGVKD. The CDR3 region is CAISEIRGGAGELFF. In nucleotides, the CDR3 is TGTGCCATCAGTGAGATTAGGGGTGGGGCCGGGGAGCTGTTTTTT.

The chain recombines TRBV28 with TRBJ1-6; D remains unclear. The CDR3 sequence is 14 residues long. CDR1 and CDR2 (germline): MDHEN, SYDVKM. The V and J ends lost 2 bases and 6 bases respectively, with 8 bases between them. The CDR3 DNA sequence: TGTGCCAGCAGTTTAATGAGGAGTAATTCACCCCTCCACTTT. Its translation is CASSLMRSNSPLHF. The full variable domain, with the rest looked up from reference TRBV28 and TRBJ1-6, is DVKVTQSSRYLVKRTGEKVFLECVQDMDHENMFWYRQDPGLGLRLIYFSYDVKMKEKGDIPEGYSVSREKKERFSLILESASTNQTSMYLCASSLMRSNSPLHFGNGTRLTVT.

The chain combines TRBV15 with TRBJ2-1; 13 bases agree with TRBD2. Germline assignment: CDR1 LNHNV and CDR2 YYDKDF (reference sequence). The CDR3 loop spans 17 amino acids. With V trimmed by 6 bases and J by 7 bases, 12 bases remained unmatched. This CDR3 reads CATSSSRTSGRSNEQFF. The CDR3 DNA reads TGTGCCACCAGTTCCAGCCGGACTAGCGGGAGATCTAATGAGCAGTTCTTC.

The chain combines TRBV10-3 with TRBJ2-7, with a possible D match to TRBD2 (5 bases). The V end lost 10 bases, the J end lost 3 bases, and 13 bases lay between the germline ends. Per the germline V gene, CDR1 is ENHRY and CDR2 is SYGVKD. This CDR3 spans 12 amino acids. In nucleotides, the CDR3 is TGTGCCACCGGACTCCTTGACTACGAGCAGTACTTC. The encoded protein is CATGLLDYEQYF.

This clone has a single count. This sequence joins TRBV29-1 and TRBJ1-1; 8 nucleotides align to TRBD1. Trimming at V came to 7 bases and at J to 5 bases, leaving 9 bases not matched to a gene. Germline V gene sequence: CDR1 SQVTM, CDR2 ANQGSEA. The CDR3 runs to 13 residues. The DNA for the CDR3 is TGCAGCGGCGACACAGGGGGGAGGACTGAAGCTTTCTTT. Translation gives CSGDTGGRTEAFF.

The chain employs TRBV9 and TRBJ2-3; a weak D match, TRBD1 (6 bases). CDR1 SGDLS and CDR2 YYNGEE come from the germline V gene. Deletions cut 3 bases from V and 5 bases from J, with 19 bases between. The CDR3 consists of 16 residues. The CDR3 reads CASSAQGLDPQDTQYF. The DNA of the CDR3 is TGTGCCAGCAGCGCACAGGGTCTAGACCCCCAAGATACGCAGTATTTT. The full variable domain, completed using reference TRBV9 and TRBJ2-3, is DSGVTQTPKHLITATGQRVTLRCSPRSGDLSVYWYQQSLDQGLQFLIQYYNGEERAKGNILERFSAQQFPDLHSELNLSSLELGDSALYFCASSAQGLDPQDTQYFGPGTRLTVL.

This rearrangement joins TRBV6-4 to TRBJ1-1; no clear D. V was clipped by 0 bases and J by 10 bases, with 9 bases between them. The CDR3 extends over 12 amino acids. CDR1 is MRHNA, CDR2 SNTAGT, per germline. In DNA, the CDR3 is TGTGCCAGCAGTGACTCTCGGGGAACAGCTTTCTTT. It specifies CASSDSRGTAFF.

In this sample, this clone turned up a few times. The chain is built from TRBV28 and TRBJ1-2; D is perhaps TRBD1 (6 bases). The CDR3 contains 15 residues. V shed 3 bases and J shed 1 base, with 12 bases lying between them. Per germline, CDR1 MDHEN and CDR2 SYDVKM. The CDR3 here is CASSFTRGINYGYTF. DNA for the CDR3: TGTGCCAGCAGTTTTACGAGGGGGATTAACTATGGCTACACCTTC.

The gene calls are TRBV19 and TRBJ2-3, with 12 nucleotides matching TRBD2. In germline, CDR1 is LNHDA, CDR2 SQIVND (reference sequence). CDR3 length: 16 residues. The ends lost 4 bases at V and 2 bases at J; junction bases unmatched: 4. Written as DNA, the CDR3 is TGTGCCAGTAGTACCGGACTAGCGGGGATCACAGATACGCAGTATTTT. Its protein is CASSTGLAGITDTQYF. The complete variable domain, with remaining parts taken from reference TRBV19 and TRBJ2-3, reads DGGITQSPKYLFRKEGQNVTLSCEQNLNHDAMYWYRQDPGQGLRLIYYSQIVNDFQKGDIAEGYSVSREKKESFPLTVTSAQKNPTAFYLCASSTGLAGITDTQYFGPGTRLTVL.

The chain has TRBV24-1 and TRBJ2-3; 8 bases align to TRBD2. The length of the CDR3 is 18 residues. The trim removed 0 bases at V and 3 bases at J, leaving 10 bases unmatched. Germline V lookup: CDR1 KGHDR, CDR2 SFDVKD. The CDR3 protein is CATSDLKARSGRTDTQYF. In DNA form, the CDR3 reads TGTGCCACCAGTGATTTGAAGGCAAGGAGCGGGAGAACAGATACGCAGTATTTT.

This chain joins TRBV9 and TRBJ2-1, with D maybe TRBD1 (6 bases). The CDR3 loop spans 16 amino acids. Germline-derived CDR1 and CDR2 are SGDLS and YYNGEE. V dropped 0 bases and J dropped 2 bases, with 12 bases sitting between them. DNA for the CDR3: TGTGCCAGCAGCGTAGGGGGGACACCTACCTACAATGAGCAGTTCTTC. This sequence encodes CASSVGGTPTYNEQFF.

CDR3 nucleotide sequence: TGTGCCATCAGTTCAATAGCGGGAGGAGCACCAGATACGCAGTATTTT. Its translation: CAISSIAGGAPDTQYF. This chain uses TRBV10-3 with TRBJ2-3, with 10 bases aligning to TRBD2. The germline V gene encodes CDR1 ENHRY and CDR2 SYGVKD. The trim removed 5 bases at V and 4 bases at J, leaving 9 bases unmatched. The CDR3 totals 16 residues.

This clone was seen just once. The genes are TRBV30 and TRBJ2-7; 12 nucleotides match TRBD1. V was clipped by 7 bases and J by 3 bases; unmatched bases: 4. The CDR3 sequence is 13 residues long. The V gene's germline CDR1 is GTSNPN and CDR2 SVGIG (reference sequence). CDR3 region: CASGTGGSYEQYF. The CDR3 DNA is TGTGCCTCCGGGACAGGGGGCAGCTACGAGCAGTACTTC.

The rearrangement uses TRBV11-3 and TRBJ2-7; 9 bases match TRBD2. V shed 5 bases and J 0 bases; nucleotides not matched to a gene: 2. Germline CDR1 is SGHNT and CDR2 is YENEEA. The CDR3 has 14 amino acids. Here the CDR3 reads CASSILAGSYEQYF. The DNA of the CDR3 is TGTGCCAGCAGCATACTAGCGGGCTCCTACGAGCAGTACTTC.

This clone was counted a few times. The chain carries TRBV28 and TRBJ1-3; D possibly corresponds to TRBD1 (5 bases). This CDR3 comprises 15 residues. Germline V gene data show CDR1 as MDHEN and CDR2 as SYDVKM. Trimming pared 6 bases from V and 4 bases from J, leaving 16 bases between. CDR3 bases: TGTGCCAGCAGCCGGACGACAGCGACGGGAAACACCATATATTTT. Amino acids: CASSRTTATGNTIYF.

The chain recombines TRBV7-3 with TRBJ2-3; 12 bases line up with TRBD2. CDR3 length: 15 residues. Germline V gene lookup returns CDR1 SGHTA and CDR2 FQGTGA. Germline trimming cut 6 bases from V and 6 bases from J; bases unmatched to any gene: 7. CDR3 nucleotide sequence: TGTGCCAGCAGTTTACTAGCGGGAGGCGTTGATACGCAGTATTTT. Translated, it gives CASSLLAGGVDTQYF.

V and J are TRBV11-3 and TRBJ2-1; tentatively, D is TRBD2 (5 bases). Germline loops: CDR1 SGHNT, CDR2 YENEEA. The length of the CDR3 is 15 residues. Trimming cost V 5 bases and J 10 bases, with 21 bases left between them. The CDR3 region is CASSALRTDLTEQFF. The CDR3 DNA reads as TGTGCCAGCAGCGCCCTACGGACTGATCTAACCGAGCAGTTCTTC. Full variable domain (rest looked up from reference TRBV11-3 and TRBJ2-1): EAGVVQSPRYKIIEKKQPVAFWCNPISGHNTLYWYLQNLGQGPELLIRYENEEAVDDSQLPKDRFSAERLKGVDSTLKIQPAELGDSAVYLCASSALRTDLTEQFFGPGTRLTVL.

The gene calls are TRBV25-1 and TRBJ2-5, with 9 nucleotides matching TRBD1. Germline V lookup: CDR1 MGHDK, CDR2 SYGVNS. The CDR3 has 15 amino acids. Losses at the gene ends were 1 base for V and 4 bases for J; bases not matched to a gene: 4. CDR3 protein: CASSEWGTGRETQYF. As DNA, the CDR3 is TGTGCCAGCAGTGAATGGGGGACAGGGAGAGAGACCCAGTACTTC.

This clone has just a few counts. The CDR3 region has the DNA TGTGCCAGCAGCTTAGTAATGGGGGGGCCAGATACGCAGTATTTT. Translated, it gives CASSLVMGGPDTQYF. The chain links TRBV11-3 to TRBJ2-3; tentatively, D is TRBD2 (7 bases). Trimming took 1 base from V and 4 from J, leaving 12 bases between them. The germline V gene encodes CDR1 SGHNT and CDR2 YENEEA. This CDR3 region has 15 residues.

The chain joins TRBV25-1 to TRBJ2-7; D is unclear. This CDR3 has 13 amino acids. Per germline, CDR1 MGHDK and CDR2 SYGVNS. V lost 10 bases and J 3 bases, leaving 16 bases between the germline ends. The DNA of the CDR3 is TGTGCCACCCTCGAGAGGAAAGGCTACGAGCAGTACTTC. It codes for CATLERKGYEQYF.

The V call is TRBV7-2, the J call TRBJ2-7; perhaps TRBD1 as D (5 bases). Germline V gene data show CDR1 as SGHTA and CDR2 as FQGNSA. V was clipped by 3 bases and J by 4 bases, with 16 bases between them. The CDR3 has 15 residues. This CDR3 is CASSLEWSRTYEQYF. The CDR3 DNA is TGTGCCAGCAGCTTGGAATGGAGCAGGACATACGAGCAGTACTTC. The full variable domain, its missing parts supplied by reference TRBV7-2 and TRBJ2-7, is GAGVSQSPSNKVTEKGKDVELRCDPISGHTALYWYRQSLGQGLEFLIYFQGNSAPDKSGLPSDRFSAERTGGSVSTLTIQRTQQEDSAVYLCASSLEWSRTYEQYFGPGTRLTVT.

This clone was seen a single time. The gene calls are TRBV2 and TRBJ1-1; the D gene is possibly TRBD1 (6 bases). The CDR3 spans 11 residues. Germline V gene lookup returns CDR1 SNHLY and CDR2 FYNNEI. V was shortened by 10 bases and J by 8 bases, with 14 bases between the two germline ends. CDR3 sequence reads: CAILRGGEAFF. The CDR3 DNA reads TGTGCCATCCTCAGGGGTGGAGAAGCTTTCTTT.

The J gene is TRBJ2-5, the V gene TRBV7-2; TRBD1 matches 7 bases. This CDR3 is built from 15 residues. Germline V CDR1 and CDR2: SGHTA, FQGNSA. The V segment lost 5 bases and the J segment 4 bases; nucleotides outside the gene matches: 10. CDR3 loop: CASSLRGGLGETQYF. The CDR3 bases are TGTGCCAGCAGCCTAAGAGGGGGCTTAGGAGAGACCCAGTACTTC.

The chain links TRBV28 to TRBJ1-6; perhaps TRBD1 as D (5 bases). Per the germline V gene, CDR1 is MDHEN and CDR2 is SYDVKM. The V and J ends lost 3 bases and 5 bases respectively, with 11 bases between them. The CDR3 length is 15 residues. CDR3 amino acids: CASSLAGGDNSPLHF. The CDR3 region has the DNA TGTGCCAGCAGTTTGGCGGGAGGGGATAATTCACCCCTCCACTTT.